This T cell receptor beta chain derives from a study of cytomegalovirus exposure and HLA in healthy donors (dated by TCRdb to 2015 to 2018). For the study in its entirety: A later analysis indicated that the 110 or so validation repertoires were generated on the platform also employed for the approximately 700 repertoires of the first cohort. Along with the approximately 650-subject first cohort, a separate validation cohort of more than 90 different subjects was used. High-throughput TCR immunosequencing, statistical association of individual TCRs with disease status, and machine learning were combined to predict cytomegalovirus infection status. The study aimed to test whether cataloging public T cell receptors could reveal signatures of past pathogen exposure. The study at large found these results: A later analysis had no HLA typing for the validation cohort, so co-occurrence there was scored across all 110 or so repertoires. In the study, approximately 160 TCR beta chains were listed as associated with cytomegalovirus. The classifier was reported to diagnose cytomegalovirus status with high specificity and sensitivity in both the original cohort and the validation cohort. In a later analysis, TCRs clustered in the first cohort were found to also tend to co-occur in the roughly 120 validation repertoires, with approximately 93% of cluster scores above 0. The authors suggested that the approach could potentially be generalized to other disease states and immunological phenotypes. Three of the identified cytomegalovirus-associated TCR beta chains were confirmed in vitro to be specific for cytomegalovirus antigens. Across donors, most TCR sequences were observed very rarely, whereas some public TCRs were present in many individuals.

The CDR3 starts with the cysteine, ends with the phenylalanine, and has 13 residues. CDR3 DNA only is kept here, 39 bases in frame from base 1. CDR1 and CDR2 are read off the germline V gene as SGHTA and FQGTGA. V sheds 2 bases and J sheds 3 bases, leaving 7 bases between their ends. With respect to this clone: Its antigen is not yet known. Per-base quality was not reported, and no clone a single base away is much larger than it.

The library was obtained by the immunoSEQ multiplex PCR assay. In the source study's methods: To diagnose cytomegalovirus status from the catalog of TCR beta chain sequences, a statistical classification framework was built. TCRdb stores this immuneACCESS table with in-frame sequences only. Part of the clones is absent; in the studies checked, under half of the shortfall reflects unresolved V genes, and no reason is known for the rest. The DNA was the basis for D and trimming; V, J and clone size are from that table. This sample holds about 58,000 clones; about 92% were observed only once. Of the sample, roughly 1% is held by the ten largest clones. Donors formed part of the validation cohort, which comprised about 130 subjects and was distinct from the first cohort of some 700 subjects.

The sequence was collected from a man aged 18 to 30 in good health and CMV-seronegative. Material: PBMCs. The chain joins TRBV7-3 to TRBJ1-2, with a tentative D gene TRBD1 over 5 matching bases. The DNA sequence is as follows: TGTGCCAGCAGCTTACAGGGTGACTATGGCTACACCTTC. This yields the protein CASSLQGDYGYTF.